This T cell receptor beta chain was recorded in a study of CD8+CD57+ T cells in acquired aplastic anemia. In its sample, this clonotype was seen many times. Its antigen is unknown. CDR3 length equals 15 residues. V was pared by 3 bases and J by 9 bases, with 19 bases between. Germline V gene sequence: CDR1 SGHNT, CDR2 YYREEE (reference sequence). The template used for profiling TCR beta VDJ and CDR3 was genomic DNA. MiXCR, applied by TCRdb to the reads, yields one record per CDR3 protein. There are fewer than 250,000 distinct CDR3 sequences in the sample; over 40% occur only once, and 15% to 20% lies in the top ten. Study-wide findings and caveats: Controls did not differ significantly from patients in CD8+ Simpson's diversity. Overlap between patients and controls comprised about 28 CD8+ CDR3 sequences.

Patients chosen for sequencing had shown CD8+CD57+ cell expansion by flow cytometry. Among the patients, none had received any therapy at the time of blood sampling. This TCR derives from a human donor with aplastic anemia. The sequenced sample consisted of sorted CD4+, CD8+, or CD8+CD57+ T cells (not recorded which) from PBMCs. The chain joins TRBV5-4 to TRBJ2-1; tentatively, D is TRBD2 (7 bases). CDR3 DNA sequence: TGTGCCAGCAGCTCCCCCCGGGGGGCGTTGGGTGAGCAGTTCTTC. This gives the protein CASSSPRGALGEQFF.